This T cell receptor beta chain was recorded in a study of blood T cell repertoires in COVID-19. Study summary: COVID-19 samples collected from the United States, Italy and Spain covered acute and convalescent phases. T cells, B-cell-depleted T cells, or PBMCs supplied cDNA or gDNA.

Original methodology: Amplification from reference gene primers served as the basis for estimated nucleated cell counts. Assay used: immunoSEQ multiplex PCR; TCRdb lists only in-frame clones, some missing. V and J calls and clone size are those listed in that table; D and trimming were worked out from the DNA. Of some 180,000 clones listed, around 90% were seen once; the top ten hold nearly 0.55%. Germline V CDR1 and CDR2: SGHTA, FQGNSA. There are 13 residues in the CDR3. The ends lost 3 bases at V and 7 bases at J; junction bases unmatched: 2. The chain uses TRBV7-2 and TRBJ1-2; 10 nucleotides align to TRBD1. The receptor's source is a man aged 50-59 years with acute or convalescent COVID-19. Sequencing used peripheral blood. In DNA form, the CDR3 reads TGTGCCAGCAGCTTCGGGACAGGGGTTGGCTACACCTTC. Translated: CASSFGTGVGYTF.